The next 25 T cell receptor beta chains were all read from a single sample in a study of blood T cell repertoires in COVID-19. The assay was immunoSEQ multiplex PCR, and TCRdb's table has in-frame clones only and misses some. The sample lists about 240,000 clones; roughly 86% were seen once. The sequenced sample was PBMCs or T cells enriched from blood (not recorded which). The receptors here all came from a woman aged 25 to 39 with acute COVID-19.

The chain is built from TRBV28 and TRBJ1-2; 7 positions agree with TRBD1. Germline V gene lookup returns CDR1 MDHEN and CDR2 SYDVKM. The CDR3 consists of 13 residues. V was pared by 7 bases and J by 4 bases, with 6 bases of the junction left unmatched. The CDR3 is CASTKGAGYGYTF. CDR3 DNA sequence: TGTGCCAGCACTAAGGGGGCAGGCTATGGCTACACCTTC.

J is TRBJ1-6 and V is TRBV6-6; D possibly corresponds to TRBD1 (6 bases). Trimming shortened V by 5 bases and J by 10 bases, and 24 bases separated the two germline ends. This CDR3 has 17 amino acids. Germline assignment: CDR1 MNHNY and CDR2 SVGAGI (reference sequence). CDR3 DNA sequence: TGTGCCAGCAGTCTCCGGGGTGGGGGCGTTGGTCACTCACCCCTCCACTTT. Protein product: CASSLRGGGVGHSPLHF.

The chain uses TRBV6-5 and TRBJ1-3, with 7 bases identical to TRBD1. The CDR3 is 15 amino acids. V was clipped by 6 bases and J by 0 bases; unmatched bases: 5. CDR1 and CDR2 from the germline V gene are MNHEY and SVGAGI. The CDR3 reads CASSLQGPSGNTIYF. CDR3 nucleotides: TGTGCCAGCAGCTTACAGGGGCCCTCTGGAAACACCATATATTTT.

The V and J genes are TRBV2 and TRBJ1-2, with no clear D. V was cut by 8 bases and J by 3 bases, with 13 bases left in between. The V gene's germline CDR1 is SNHLY and CDR2 FYNNEI. This CDR3 is built from 13 residues. The CDR3 reads CASSGPFDYGYTF. CDR3 nucleotides: TGTGCCAGCTCTGGGCCGTTCGACTATGGCTACACCTTC.

The chain joins TRBV15 to TRBJ1-5, with 9 bases lining up with TRBD1. CDR3 length: 18 amino acids. CDR1 and CDR2 from the germline V gene are LNHNV and YYDKDF (reference sequence). J gave up 4 bases and V 0 bases, and 10 bases lay outside the gene matches. The CDR3 reads CATSRDPRGQGWNQPQHF. As DNA, the CDR3 is TGTGCCACCAGCAGAGATCCCCGTGGACAGGGGTGGAATCAGCCCCAGCATTTT.

This clone appeared a single time. The rearrangement joins TRBV19 to TRBJ1-2; TRBD1 matches at 8 bases. There are 15 residues in the CDR3. Germline values: CDR1 LNHDA, CDR2 SQIVND (reference sequence). V shed 5 bases and J 3 bases; nucleotides not matched to a gene: 8. The DNA for the CDR3 is TGTGCCAGTAGTGCCGGACAGGGTGCTTACTATGGCTACACCTTC. This gives the protein CASSAGQGAYYGYTF.

The chain employs TRBV5-8 and TRBJ1-1, with TRBD1 identical over 7 bases. The CDR3 covers 14 residues. Germline lookup yields CDR1 SGHTS and CDR2 YDEGEE. With V trimmed by 4 bases and J by 1 base, 4 bases remained unmatched. The CDR3 protein is CASSHTGENTEAFF. The CDR3 DNA follows: TGTGCCAGCAGCCATACAGGGGAGAACACTGAAGCTTTCTTT.

V is TRBV19 and J is TRBJ2-1; weak D call: TRBD2 (7 bases). This CDR3 has 15 amino acids. CDR1 LNHDA and CDR2 SQIVND come from the germline V gene (reference sequence). Trimming shortened V by 1 base and J by 3 bases, and 10 bases separated the two germline ends. The CDR3 spells CASSIAGGVYNEQFF. CDR3 bases: TGTGCCAGTAGTATAGCGGGGGGCGTCTACAATGAGCAGTTCTTC.

The V call is TRBV7-8, the J call TRBJ1-1; D possibly corresponds to TRBD1 (5 bases). The CDR3 extends over 15 amino acids. Trimming removed 4 bases from V and 3 bases from J, with 15 bases in between. Germline values: CDR1 SGHVS, CDR2 FQNEAQ. CDR3 residues: CASSYLREVDTEAFF. The CDR3 DNA follows: TGTGCCAGCAGCTACCTCAGGGAAGTGGACACTGAAGCTTTCTTT.

The CDR3 is CSVSSGFNTEAFF. CDR3 in DNA: TGCAGCGTTTCTAGTGGGTTTAACACTGAAGCTTTCTTT. This chain connects TRBV29-1 to TRBJ1-1; D unclear. CDR1 and CDR2 (germline): SQVTM, ANQGSEA. Trimming stripped 5 bases from V and 2 bases from J, with 12 bases between. There are 13 residues in the CDR3. Complete variable domain (other parts from reference TRBV29-1 and TRBJ1-1): SAVISQKPSRDICQRGTSLTIQCQVDSQVTMMFWYRQQPGQSLTLIATANQGSEATYESGFVIDKFPISRPNLTFSTLTVSNMSPEDSSIYLCSVSSGFNTEAFFGQGTRLTVV.

This clone was recorded only once. This chain uses TRBV19 with TRBJ2-2; unclear D gene. Per the germline V gene, CDR1 is LNHDA and CDR2 is SQIVND (reference sequence). CDR3 length equals 15 residues. Trimming pared 3 bases from V and 9 bases from J, leaving 17 bases between. The CDR3 nucleotides read TGTGCCAGTAGTATCTCGGCAGGCCAAGGCCGGGAGCTGTTTTTT. Translation gives CASSISAGQGRELFF.

The rearrangement joins TRBV10-3 to TRBJ1-1; 7 nucleotides line up with TRBD1. The CDR3 runs to 15 residues. V shed 5 bases and J 1 base; nucleotides not matched to a gene: 7. Germline loops: CDR1 ENHRY, CDR2 SYGVKD. CDR3 loop: CAISPMGTENTEAFF. The CDR3 nucleotides are TGTGCCATCAGTCCCATGGGGACAGAGAACACTGAAGCTTTCTTT.

V is TRBV10-3 and J is TRBJ1-1; D gene ambiguous. There are 12 residues in the CDR3. V lost 4 bases and J lost 10, with 13 bases in between. CDR1 is ENHRY and CDR2 is SYGVKD in the germline V gene. The CDR3, as DNA: TGTGCCATCAGTGGAGAGCCCCCGGGAGCTTTCTTT. Amino acid sequence: CAISGEPPGAFF.

The chain employs TRBV14 and TRBJ2-7, with TRBD2 matching over 8 bases. The CDR3 sequence is 13 residues long. V was clipped by 4 bases and J by 7 bases; unmatched bases: 6. Looked up from germline, CDR1 is SGHDN and CDR2 is FVKESK. CDR3 sequence: CASSPGGGLEQYF. CDR3 nucleotides: TGTGCCAGCAGCCCGGGGGGGGGCTTGGAGCAGTACTTC.

This sequence joins TRBV27 and TRBJ2-1; a possible D gene is TRBD2 (6 bases). Trimming pared 3 bases from V and 1 base from J, leaving 10 bases between. From germline, CDR1 is MNHEY and CDR2 SMNVEV (reference sequence). The CDR3 is 15 amino acids. The CDR3 region is CASSLGGQSYNEQFF. CDR3 DNA sequence: TGTGCCAGCAGTTTGGGGGGTCAGTCCTACAATGAGCAGTTCTTC.

The CDR3 loop is CASSESGQGNSPLHF. CDR3 nucleotides: TGCGCCAGCAGTGAATCTGGACAGGGTAATTCACCCCTCCACTTT. J is TRBJ1-6 and V is TRBV10-1; the match to TRBD1 covers 8 bases. This CDR3 has 15 amino acids. Germline CDR1 and CDR2: WNHNN and SYGVQD (reference sequence). Trimming at V came to 3 bases and at J to 6 bases, leaving 4 bases not matched to a gene.

The chain joins TRBV7-2 to TRBJ1-6, with TRBD1 matching 7 bases. Per germline, CDR1 SGHTA and CDR2 FQGNSA. The trim removed 0 bases at V and 7 bases at J, leaving 15 bases unmatched. The CDR3 runs to 19 residues. CDR3 coding DNA: TGTGCCAGCAGCTTAGCTGGGACAGCCTCTATTTCGTCCAATTCACCCCTCCACTTT. Translation: CASSLAGTASISSNSPLHF.

V and J are TRBV7-8 and TRBJ1-4, with D possibly matching TRBD1 (5 bases). The CDR3 covers 17 residues. Germline V gene data show CDR1 as SGHVS and CDR2 as FQNEAQ. Trimming left V 5 bases short and J 0 bases short, with 16 bases between. This CDR3 is CASSGHRFGATNEKLFF. CDR3 DNA sequence: TGTGCCAGCAGCGGCCACAGGTTTGGGGCAACTAATGAAAAACTGTTTTTT.

The chain joins TRBV9 to TRBJ2-5, with a tentative D call TRBD2 (7 bases). CDR1 and CDR2 (germline): SGDLS, YYNGEE. This CDR3 contains 15 residues. The V and J ends lost 0 bases and 7 bases respectively, with 16 bases between them. The CDR3 spells CASSVAPGGAGTQYF. The CDR3 DNA reads as TGTGCCAGCAGCGTAGCCCCGGGGGGCGCCGGGACCCAGTACTTC.

The V gene is TRBV3-1 (or the pseudogene TRBV3-2), the J gene TRBJ1-3; no clear D. The germline V and J ends were trimmed by 4 bases and 2 bases, with 9 bases remaining between them. This CDR3 region has 14 residues. In germline, CDR1 is LGHDT, CDR2 YNNKEL (reference sequence). CDR3 amino acids: CASSRRGAGNTIYF. As DNA, the CDR3 is TGTGCCAGCAGCCGACGGGGTGCTGGAAACACCATATATTTT.

This clone was observed a handful of times. The chain couples TRBV9 to TRBJ1-3; TRBD1 might be the D (5 bases). Germline CDR1 SGDLS, CDR2 YYNGEE. The CDR3 runs to 15 residues. V was pared by 2 bases and J by 1 base, with 10 bases between. The CDR3 DNA is TGTGCCAGCAGCGTGGCAGGGACTTCTGGAAACACCATATATTTT. Its protein product is CASSVAGTSGNTIYF.

CDR3 amino acids: CASSQVRGADEKLFF. The CDR3 nucleotides read TGCGCCAGCAGCCAAGTTCGGGGGGCTGATGAAAAACTGTTTTTT. The chain couples TRBV4-1 to TRBJ1-4; D perhaps matches TRBD1 (6 bases). The CDR3 length is 15 residues. The germline V gene has CDR1 MGHRA and CDR2 YSYEKL. The V gene lost 1 base and the J gene lost 6 bases, with 12 bases spanning the gap.

The rearrangement uses TRBV15 and TRBJ1-6, with D possibly matching TRBD1 (5 bases). This CDR3 is 12 amino acids long. The V end lost 2 bases, the J end lost 10 bases, and 6 bases lay between the germline ends. Germline loops: CDR1 LNHNV, CDR2 YYDKDF (reference sequence). The CDR3 nucleotides are TGTGCCACCAGCAGACAGGGCTCACCCCTCCACTTT. This encodes CATSRQGSPLHF.

The chain links TRBV2 to TRBJ2-2; 7 nucleotides line up with TRBD1. Germline CDR1 reads SNHLY; CDR2 reads FYNNEI. The CDR3 covers 14 residues. V lost 8 bases to trimming and J lost 1 base; unmatched junction nucleotides: 4. CDR3 sequence (DNA): TGTGCCAGCCCACGACAGGGGAACACCGGGGAGCTGTTTTTT. This encodes CASPRQGNTGELFF.

V gene TRBV5-1 combines with J gene TRBJ2-3; D might be TRBD1 (5 bases). The CDR3 is 14 residues long. Trimming took off 1 base at V and 6 bases at J, with 12 bases between the two ends. Per germline, CDR1 SGHRS and CDR2 YFSETQ. The CDR3 DNA follows: TGCGCCAGCAGCTTGCAACAGGATGAGGATACGCAGTATTTT. Translated: CASSLQQDEDTQYF.